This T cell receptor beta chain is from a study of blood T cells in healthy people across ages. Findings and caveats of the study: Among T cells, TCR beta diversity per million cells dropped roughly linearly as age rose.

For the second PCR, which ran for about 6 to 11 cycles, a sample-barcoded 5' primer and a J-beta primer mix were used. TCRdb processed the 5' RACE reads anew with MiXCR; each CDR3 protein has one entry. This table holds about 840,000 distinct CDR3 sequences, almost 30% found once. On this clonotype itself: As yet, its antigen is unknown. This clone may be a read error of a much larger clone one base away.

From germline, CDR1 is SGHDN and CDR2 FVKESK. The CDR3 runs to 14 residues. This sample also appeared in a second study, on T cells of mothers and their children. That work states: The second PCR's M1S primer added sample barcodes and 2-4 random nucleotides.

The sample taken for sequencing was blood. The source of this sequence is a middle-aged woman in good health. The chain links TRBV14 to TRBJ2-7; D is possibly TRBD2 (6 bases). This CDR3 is CASGHGGNTYEQYF. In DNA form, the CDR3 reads TGTGCCAGCGGCCACGGCGGGAACACCTACGAGCAGTACTTC.